Presented here are 22 T cell receptor beta chains from one specimen sequenced in a study of cytomegalovirus exposure and HLA in healthy donors. The PCR had 60 Vbeta and 13 Jbeta primers. Produced via immunoSEQ multiplex PCR; TCRdb's table is partial and in-frame only. Here the sample spans some 150,000 clones, about 85% being singletons. Sequencing input: PBMCs. Receptors were obtained from a man between 25 and 39 years old in good health and CMV-seropositive.

This chain connects TRBV7-3 to TRBJ1-2; 9 nucleotides agree with TRBD1. Germline CDR1 is SGHTA and CDR2 is FQGTGA. V was clipped by 5 bases and J by 7 bases; unmatched bases: 8. The length of the CDR3 is 14 residues. The CDR3 spells CASSPGQGLGGYTF. The CDR3 coding sequence is TGTGCCAGCAGCCCCGGACAGGGGTTAGGTGGCTACACCTTC.

The gene calls are TRBV18 and TRBJ2-6, with 9 bases matching TRBD1. Trimming at V came to 10 bases and at J to 4 bases, leaving 17 bases not matched to a gene. Germline CDR1 and CDR2: KGHSH and LQKENI. CDR3 size: 18 residues. The CDR3 DNA is TGTGCCACCAAAAGCGGTCAGGGACAGGGATCCGGGGCCAACGTCCTGACTTTC. Its protein is CATKSGQGQGSGANVLTF.

The J gene is TRBJ2-1, the V gene TRBV7-2; 9 bases fit TRBD2. Trimming took 1 base from V and 8 from J; bases not matched to a gene: 6. Per the germline V gene, CDR1 is SGHTA and CDR2 is FQGNSA. CDR3 length equals 15 residues. CDR3 protein: CASSLGGGGAYEQFF. CDR3 coding DNA: TGTGCCAGCAGCTTAGGAGGCGGGGGGGCCTATGAGCAGTTCTTC.

The chain links TRBV18 to TRBJ1-1; TRBD1 agrees at 8 bases. CDR1 and CDR2 (germline): KGHSH, LQKENI. The CDR3 has 16 residues. The V segment lost 3 bases and the J segment 2 bases; nucleotides outside the gene matches: 8. CDR3 amino acids: CASSPRPTGENTEAFF. CDR3 nucleotides: TGTGCCAGCTCACCCCGACCGACAGGGGAAAACACTGAAGCTTTCTTT.

The rearrangement uses TRBV5-8 and TRBJ1-4; TRBD1 matches 9 bases. V gave up 1 base and J gave up 8 bases; unmatched junction bases: 6. Germline CDR1 and CDR2: SGHTS and YDEGEE. The CDR3 loop spans 15 amino acids. CDR3 loop: CASSLRGQGQEKLFF. CDR3 DNA: TGTGCCAGCAGCTTGCGAGGACAGGGGCAGGAAAAACTGTTTTTT.

CDR3 in amino acids: CASGLSSGLERGELFF. The CDR3 DNA sequence: TGTGCTAGTGGTTTGTCCTCAGGGTTAGAGAGGGGGGAGCTGTTTTTT. The rearrangement uses TRBV12-5 and TRBJ2-2, with D possibly matching TRBD1 (5 bases). The CDR3 loop spans 16 amino acids. Germline V CDR1 and CDR2: LGHNT, FRNRAP. V dropped 2 bases and J dropped 8 bases, with 18 bases sitting between them.

The rearrangement joins TRBV7-2 to TRBJ1-1; perhaps TRBD1 as D (5 bases). Germline CDR1 and CDR2: SGHTA and FQGNSA. V was clipped by 1 base and J by 3 bases, with 15 bases between them. This CDR3 is built from 16 residues. The CDR3 spells CASSLDLGLTYTEAFF. DNA of the CDR3: TGTGCCAGCAGCTTAGATCTGGGGCTTACTTACACTGAAGCTTTCTTT.

The table lists this clone with a few counts. The chain links TRBV7-2 to TRBJ2-5, with a possible D match to TRBD1 (5 bases). Germline V gives CDR1 SGHTA, CDR2 FQGNSA. The V gene lost 1 base and the J gene lost 5 bases, with 14 bases spanning the gap. The CDR3 consists of 15 residues. The CDR3 region is CASSLVGSGRETQYF. CDR3 DNA: TGTGCCAGCAGCTTAGTAGGGTCAGGGCGGGAGACCCAGTACTTC.

This chain uses TRBV7-6 with TRBJ1-5; D remains ambiguous. Germline V gives CDR1 SGHVS, CDR2 FNYEAQ. The CDR3 extends over 13 amino acids. V lost 5 bases, J lost 7 bases, and 12 bases lay in between. The CDR3 sequence: CASSPGVGQPQHF. DNA for the CDR3: TGTGCCAGCAGCCCCGGGGTGGGGCAGCCCCAGCATTTT.

The J gene is TRBJ2-5, the V gene TRBV5-6; a possible D gene is TRBD2 (5 bases). Trimming stripped 1 base from V and 5 bases from J, with 12 bases between. The length of the CDR3 is 14 residues. CDR1 is SGHDT and CDR2 is YYEEEE in the germline V gene. CDR3 nucleotide sequence: TGTGCCAGCAGCTTGCCGGAGGTCTCCGAGACCCAGTACTTC. Translation: CASSLPEVSETQYF.

The chain joins TRBV6-1 to TRBJ2-1, with TRBD2 identical over 10 bases. From germline, CDR1 is MNHNS and CDR2 SASEGT. Germline trimming cut 5 bases from V and 5 bases from J; bases unmatched to any gene: 6. CDR3 length: 15 amino acids. The chain's CDR3 is CASSLVAGGNNEQFF. CDR3 DNA: TGTGCCAGCAGTTTGGTAGCGGGAGGAAACAATGAGCAGTTCTTC.

The count of this clone is one. The chain combines TRBV30 with TRBJ2-7; D is unclear. The V gene lost 0 bases and the J gene lost 2 bases, with 14 bases spanning the gap. Germline V gives CDR1 GTSNPN, CDR2 SVGIG (reference sequence). The CDR3 runs to 15 residues. CDR3 sequence (DNA): TGTGCCTGGAGTGTCATTGGGCAGATTACCTACGAGCAGTACTTC. Translation gives CAWSVIGQITYEQYF.

This clone has just a few counts. The chain uses TRBV6-6 and TRBJ2-7, with 11 bases identical to TRBD2. V lost 2 bases to trimming and J lost 4 bases; unmatched junction nucleotides: 1. Germline V gene data show CDR1 as MNHNY and CDR2 as SVGAGI (reference sequence). The CDR3 contains 14 residues. The CDR3 loop reads CASSYGTSGYEQYF. The DNA of the CDR3 is TGTGCCAGCAGTTACGGGACTAGCGGTTACGAGCAGTACTTC.

The chain recombines TRBV11-3 with TRBJ2-2; 9 nucleotides line up with TRBD1. V shed 5 bases, J shed 3 bases, and the junction held 4 bases outside the gene matches. The germline V gene encodes CDR1 SGHNT and CDR2 YENEEA. CDR3 length: 15 residues. The CDR3 is CASSLRDRDTGELFF. The CDR3 region has the DNA TGTGCCAGCAGCCTCCGGGACAGGGACACCGGGGAGCTGTTTTTT.

This rearrangement joins TRBV27 to TRBJ1-3; D uncertain. Trimming pared 2 bases from V and 4 bases from J, leaving 6 bases between. This CDR3 is built from 13 residues. Germline V gene data show CDR1 as MNHEY and CDR2 as SMNVEV (reference sequence). The CDR3 sequence: CASSLEAGNTIYF. DNA for the CDR3: TGTGCCAGCAGTTTAGAAGCGGGAAACACCATATATTTT.

The J gene is TRBJ2-7, the V gene TRBV6-6; 9 nucleotides match TRBD1. Germline trimming cut 1 base from V and 4 bases from J; bases unmatched to any gene: 8. Germline V CDR1 and CDR2: MNHNY, SVGAGI (reference sequence). The CDR3 spans 16 residues. The CDR3 reads CASSYYPGQGFYEQYF. In DNA form, the CDR3 reads TGTGCCAGCAGTTACTACCCGGGACAGGGTTTTTACGAGCAGTACTTC.

This chain uses TRBV7-9 with TRBJ2-7; the D gene is possibly TRBD1 (5 bases). This CDR3 comprises 15 residues. Looked up from germline, CDR1 is SEHNR and CDR2 is FQNEAQ (reference sequence). Between the trimmed V and J ends, which lost 2 bases and 1 base, there was a span of 12 bases. CDR3 protein: CASSLIWAGSYEQYF. CDR3 DNA sequence: TGTGCCAGCAGCTTAATATGGGCAGGGTCCTACGAGCAGTACTTC. Using reference TRBV7-9 and TRBJ2-7 for the parts outside the CDR3, the full variable domain is DTGVSQNPRHKITKRGQNVTFRCDPISEHNRLYWYRQTLGQGPEFLTYFQNEAQLEKSRLLSDRFSAERPKGSFSTLEIQRTEQGDSAMYLCASSLIWAGSYEQYFGPGTRLTVT.

The chain carries TRBV5-4 and TRBJ2-2; 7 positions match TRBD1. Germline CDR1 SGHNT, CDR2 YYREEE (reference sequence). The CDR3 is 14 amino acids. V shed 0 bases, J shed 11 bases, and the junction held 7 bases outside the gene matches. The CDR3 region has the DNA TGTGCCAGCAGCTTGGGGAAGGGGGCCCTTGAGCTGTTTTTT. This sequence encodes CASSLGKGALELFF.

This clone was counted a few times. This chain joins TRBV5-1 and TRBJ2-1; 9 nucleotides agree with TRBD2. Germline CDR1 and CDR2: SGHRS and YFSETQ. The CDR3 totals 16 residues. The V gene end was trimmed by 0 bases and the J gene end by 7 bases; junction bases not matched to a gene: 8. The CDR3 loop reads CASSLGAGTSFNEQFF. The CDR3, as DNA: TGCGCCAGCAGCTTGGGCGCCGGGACTAGCTTTAATGAGCAGTTCTTC.

The chain links TRBV7-2 to TRBJ2-3; 15 bases map to TRBD2. The germline V gene encodes CDR1 SGHTA and CDR2 FQGNSA. There are 19 residues in the CDR3. V was pared by 3 bases and J by 2 bases, with 9 bases of the junction left unmatched. The CDR3 loop is CASSFPAGTSGGTTDTQYF. Written as DNA, the CDR3 is TGTGCCAGCAGCTTCCCAGCCGGGACTAGCGGGGGGACCACAGATACGCAGTATTTT. The whole variable domain, filled in from reference TRBV7-2 and TRBJ2-3, reads GAGVSQSPSNKVTEKGKDVELRCDPISGHTALYWYRQSLGQGLEFLIYFQGNSAPDKSGLPSDRFSAERTGGSVSTLTIQRTQQEDSAVYLCASSFPAGTSGGTTDTQYFGPGTRLTVL.

This chain joins TRBV27 and TRBJ1-5, with a possible D match to TRBD1 (6 bases). Trimming took 6 bases from V and 0 from J, leaving 12 bases between them. Germline CDR1 is MNHEY and CDR2 is SMNVEV (reference sequence). The CDR3 spans 15 residues. The CDR3 coding sequence is TGTGCCAGCAGCCCCGGGACATCTAGCAATCAGCCCCAGCATTTT. This encodes CASSPGTSSNQPQHF.

The chain carries TRBV30 and TRBJ2-6, with 9 bases matching TRBD1. Germline CDR1 GTSNPN, CDR2 SVGIG (reference sequence). The CDR3 sequence is 14 residues long. J gave up 1 base and V 5 bases, and 0 bases lay outside the gene matches. The CDR3 loop is CAWGTGSGANVLTF. In DNA form, the CDR3 reads TGTGCCTGGGGGACAGGGTCTGGGGCCAACGTCCTGACTTTC.